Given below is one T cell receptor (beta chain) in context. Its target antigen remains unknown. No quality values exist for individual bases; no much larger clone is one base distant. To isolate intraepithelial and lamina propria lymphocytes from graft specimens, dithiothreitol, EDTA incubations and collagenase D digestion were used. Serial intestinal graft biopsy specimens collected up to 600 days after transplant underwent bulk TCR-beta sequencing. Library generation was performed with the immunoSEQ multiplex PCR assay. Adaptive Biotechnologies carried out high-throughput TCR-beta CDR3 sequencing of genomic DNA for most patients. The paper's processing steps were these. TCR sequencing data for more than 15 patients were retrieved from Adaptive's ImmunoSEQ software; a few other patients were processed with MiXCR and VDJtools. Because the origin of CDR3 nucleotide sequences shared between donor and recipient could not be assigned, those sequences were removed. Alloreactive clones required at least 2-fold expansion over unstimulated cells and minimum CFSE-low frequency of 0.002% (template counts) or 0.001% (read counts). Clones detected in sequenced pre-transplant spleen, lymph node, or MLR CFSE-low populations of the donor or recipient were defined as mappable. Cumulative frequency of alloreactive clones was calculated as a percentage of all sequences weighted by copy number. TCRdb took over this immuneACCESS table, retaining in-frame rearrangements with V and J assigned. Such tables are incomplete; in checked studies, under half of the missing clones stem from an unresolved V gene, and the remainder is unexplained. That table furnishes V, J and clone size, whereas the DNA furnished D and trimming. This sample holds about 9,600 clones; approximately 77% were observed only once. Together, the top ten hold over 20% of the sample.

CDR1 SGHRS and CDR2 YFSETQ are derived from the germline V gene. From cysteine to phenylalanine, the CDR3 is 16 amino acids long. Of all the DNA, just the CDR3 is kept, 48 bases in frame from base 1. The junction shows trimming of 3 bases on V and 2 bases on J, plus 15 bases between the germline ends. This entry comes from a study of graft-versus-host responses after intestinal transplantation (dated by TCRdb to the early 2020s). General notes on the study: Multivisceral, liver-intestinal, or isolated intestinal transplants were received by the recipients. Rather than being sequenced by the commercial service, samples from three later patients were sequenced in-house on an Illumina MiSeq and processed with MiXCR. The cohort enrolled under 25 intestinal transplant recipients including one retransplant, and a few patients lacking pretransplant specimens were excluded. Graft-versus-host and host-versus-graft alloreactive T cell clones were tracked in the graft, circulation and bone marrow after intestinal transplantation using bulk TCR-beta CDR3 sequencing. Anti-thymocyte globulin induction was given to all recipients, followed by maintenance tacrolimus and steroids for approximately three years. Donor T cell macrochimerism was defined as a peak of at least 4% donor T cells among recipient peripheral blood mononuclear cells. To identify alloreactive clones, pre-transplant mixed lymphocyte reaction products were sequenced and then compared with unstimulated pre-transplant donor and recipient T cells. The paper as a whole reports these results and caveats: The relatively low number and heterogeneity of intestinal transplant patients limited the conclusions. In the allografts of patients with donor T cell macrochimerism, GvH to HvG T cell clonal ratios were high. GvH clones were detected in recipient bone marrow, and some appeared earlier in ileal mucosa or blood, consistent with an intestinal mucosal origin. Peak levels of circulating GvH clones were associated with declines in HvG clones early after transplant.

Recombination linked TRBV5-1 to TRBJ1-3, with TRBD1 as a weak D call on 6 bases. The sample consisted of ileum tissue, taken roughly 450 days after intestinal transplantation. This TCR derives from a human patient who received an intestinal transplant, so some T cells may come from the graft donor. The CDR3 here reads CASSWGPAGAGNTIYF. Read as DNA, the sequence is TGCGCCAGCAGCTGGGGCCCCGCAGGGGCTGGAAACACCATATATTTT.